This T cell receptor beta chain came from a study of T-cell reconstitution after alpha-beta-depleted transplantation in children. This clonotype was counted at least ten times. The TCRbeta library incorporated unique molecular identifiers. TCRdb reanalysed the PCR reads using MiXCR and keeps one entry per CDR3 protein. This sample has roughly 300,000 distinct CDR3 sequences, with around 10% found just once. Unmatched junction bases numbered 2, after V lost 4 bases and J lost 3 bases. Per germline, CDR1 SGDLS and CDR2 YYNGEE. This CDR3 has 14 amino acids. J is TRBJ2-1 and V is TRBV9; 9 bases agree with TRBD1. This clonotype was obtained from a human donor who donated a stem cell graft to a child with acute lymphoblastic leukemia. Source: PBMCs from the stem cell graft donor, taken from the stem cell graft. The CDR3 DNA follows: TGTGCCAGCAGCCCGGGACAGGGCTACAATGAGCAGTTCTTC. Its translation: CASSPGQGYNEQFF.